The present T cell receptor (beta chain) was sequenced within a study of blood T cell repertoires in COVID-19. Study summary: From T cells, B-cell-depleted T cells, or PBMCs came the material, which was cDNA or gDNA.

The repertoire was sequenced with immunoSEQ multiplex PCR; TCRdb's copy has only in-frame clones and lacks some. Here the sample spans a few hundred thousand clones, roughly 86% being singletons. Trimming cost V 0 bases and J 5 bases; bases outside gene matches: 6. Germline V gives CDR1 LGHNT, CDR2 FRNRAP. The CDR3 runs to 16 residues. This clone was observed a few times. This receptor was identified in a man aged 25-45 years who had recovered from COVID-19. The chain carries TRBV12-5 and TRBJ2-7; TRBD1 matches at 11 bases. Specimen: PBMCs or T cells enriched from blood (not recorded which). CDR3 residues: CASGLVGGQGANEQYF. The CDR3 DNA reads as TGTGCTAGTGGTTTGGTAGGAGGACAGGGGGCCAACGAGCAGTACTTC.